One sample yielded the 6 T cell receptor beta chains listed below, sequenced in a study of Ad26.COV2.S vaccination and SARS-CoV-2 variants. The treatment denotes: approximately 18 received Ad26.COV2.S at low or high dose, single or two shots; 5 received placebo; per-sample allocation not given. Sample collection was performed on day 63 after the first vaccine or placebo injection. The assay was immunoSEQ multiplex PCR, and TCRdb's table has in-frame clones only and misses some. The sample gives some 250,000 clones, 70% to 90% of which show up once; around 10% is in the top ten. The sequencing used peripheral blood, collected in a trial of Ad26.COV2.S vaccine versus placebo. The receptors come from a person aged 18-65 years who received the Ad26.COV2.S COVID-19 vaccine or a placebo.

V is TRBV30 and J is TRBJ2-3; 8 positions match TRBD2. This CDR3 comprises 15 residues. V gave up 0 bases and J gave up 4 bases; unmatched junction bases: 6. Germline CDR1 GTSNPN, CDR2 SVGIG (reference sequence). CDR3 DNA sequence: TGTGCCTGGAGTGTTGGCGGGGGGATCTCAGATACGCAGTATTTT. Translating gives CAWSVGGGISDTQYF. The entire variable domain, with the rest obtained from reference TRBV30 and TRBJ2-3, is as follows: SQTIHQWPATLVQPVGSPLSLECTVEGTSNPNLYWYRQAAGRGLQLLFYSVGIGQISSEVPQNLSASRPQDRQFILSSKKLLLSDSGFYLCAWSVGGGISDTQYFGPGTRLTVL.

The chain has TRBV29-1 and TRBJ1-1, with 10 bases that match TRBD1. In germline, CDR1 is SQVTM, CDR2 ANQGSEA. CDR3 length equals 13 residues. V dropped 3 bases and J dropped 4; count of bases not matched to a gene: 2. CDR3 sequence: CSVDRDRGTEAFF. The CDR3 DNA follows: TGCAGCGTTGACCGGGACAGGGGCACTGAAGCTTTCTTT.

The V call is TRBV6-5, the J call TRBJ2-3; possibly TRBD1 or TRBD2 for D (6 bases each). This CDR3 is 15 amino acids long. The germline V gene has CDR1 MNHEY and CDR2 SVGAGI. The V end lost 6 bases, the J end lost 0 bases, and 13 bases lay between the germline ends. This chain's CDR3 is CASSYGGHSTDTQYF. In DNA, the CDR3 is TGTGCCAGCAGCTACGGGGGACATAGCACAGATACGCAGTATTTT.

The chain links TRBV19 to TRBJ1-6; tentative D call: TRBD1 (5 bases). Per germline, CDR1 LNHDA and CDR2 SQIVND (reference sequence). This CDR3 region has 16 residues. V was pared by 6 bases and J by 7 bases, with 19 bases between. This CDR3 reads CASRGQDSMRNSPLHF. CDR3 in DNA: TGTGCCAGTAGAGGGCAAGACAGTATGAGGAATTCACCCCTCCACTTT.

The chain uses TRBV9 and TRBJ1-4, with D possibly TRBD1 on 5 matching bases. Per germline, CDR1 SGDLS and CDR2 YYNGEE. CDR3 length: 16 amino acids. V was clipped by 0 bases and J by 8 bases, with 17 bases between them. The CDR3 reads CASSVGAGAGPEKLFF. In DNA, the CDR3 is TGTGCCAGCAGCGTAGGGGCAGGAGCGGGGCCGGAAAAACTGTTTTTT.

This clone has just a few counts. V and J are TRBV10-3 and TRBJ1-1; 11 bases are a match to TRBD1. The ends lost 4 bases at V and 8 bases at J; junction bases unmatched: 21. Germline V gene sequence: CDR1 ENHRY, CDR2 SYGVKD. This CDR3 region has 19 residues. The CDR3 sequence is CAISARIGGQGAEAPEAFF. CDR3 nucleotide sequence: TGTGCCATCAGTGCGCGAATTGGAGGACAGGGGGCTGAAGCTCCCGAAGCTTTCTTT.